What follows is one TCR beta chain and its context. These data are taken from a study of CD8 T cells in Susac syndrome. Study summary: Treatment at blood withdrawal was none, corticosteroids, or intravenous immunoglobulin alone in Susac syndrome patients.

When the RNA was reverse transcribed, random hexamers were used with an input of about 0.5 to 1 ug. Amplification of TCR beta CDR3 across 54 Vbeta and 13 Jbeta was performed with immunoSEQ multiplex PCR. TCRdb itself ran the immunoSEQ multiplex PCR reads through MiXCR, one entry per CDR3 protein. The top ten clones hold around 0.085% of a sample with some 200,000 distinct CDR3 sequences, roughly nine tenths of them seen once. V was shortened by 4 bases and J by 5 bases, with 14 bases between the two germline ends. Germline V gene data show CDR1 as LGHDT and CDR2 as YNNKEL (reference sequence). This CDR3 has 14 amino acids.

This sequence joins TRBV3-1 and TRBJ1-1, with D tentatively TRBD1 (5 bases). Specimen: CD4+ T cells from PBMCs. This TCR came from a human donor with Susac syndrome. The CDR3 sequence: CASSPGGGRTEAFF. In DNA, the CDR3 is TGTGCCAGCAGCCCAGGCGGGGGAAGGACTGAAGCTTTCTTT.